Sequencing of this TCR beta chain was carried out in a study of beta chain features in type 1 diabetes. Expressed TCRB transcripts were sequenced because the isolated RNA had all been reverse transcribed beforehand. Measured with immunoSEQ multiplex PCR; TCRdb has only the in-frame clones, and not every one. The sample holds hundreds of thousands of clones; about 16% are singletons and the top ten take more than 0.08%. CDR3 size: 14 residues. CDR1 is LGHNA and CDR2 is YNFKEQ in the germline V gene. V was shortened by 0 bases and J by 8 bases, with 13 bases between the two germline ends. The origin of this receptor is a man aged 18 to 30 in good health. The V gene is TRBV4-2, the J gene TRBJ1-2; TRBD1 might be the D (6 bases). What was sequenced was naive CD4+ T cells from blood. The CDR3 loop reads CASSQEGRGGGYTF. CDR3 sequence (DNA): TGTGCCAGCAGCCAAGAGGGCAGGGGAGGCGGCTACACCTTC.